The 9 T cell receptor beta chains below all came from one sample that was sequenced in a study of blood T cell repertoires in COVID-19. The assay was immunoSEQ multiplex PCR, and TCRdb's table has in-frame clones only and misses some. The top ten hold about 9.9% of the sample, which has just over 300,000 clones, over 75% seen once. The sample was PBMCs or T cells enriched from blood (not recorded which). Receptor source: a woman aged 40-49 years who had recovered from COVID-19.

The V gene is TRBV7-2, the J gene TRBJ2-7, with 8 bases identical to TRBD1. V lost 5 bases, J lost 5 bases, and 8 bases stayed unmatched. CDR1 is SGHTA and CDR2 is FQGNSA in the germline V gene. The CDR3 is made up of 14 amino acids. As DNA, the CDR3 is TGTGCCAGCAGCCCTCGGACAGGGATCCACGAGCAGTACTTC. It is translated as CASSPRTGIHEQYF.

About this clone: Compared with germline, one end of the junction differs, possibly owing to a read error. This chain links TRBV7-7 with TRBJ2-3; a weak D match, TRBD2 (6 bases). The CDR3 has 14 amino acids. Germline loops: CDR1 SSHAT, CDR2 FNYEAQ (reference sequence). CDR3 sequence reads: CASSFGGATDTQYF. The CDR3 region has the DNA TGTGCTAGCAGCTTTGGAGGGGCCACAGATACGCAGTATTTT. The whole variable domain, filled in from reference TRBV7-7 and TRBJ2-3, reads GAGVSQSPRYKVTKRGQDVTLRCDPISSHATLYWYQQALGQGPEFLTYFNYEAQPDKSGLPSDRFSAERPEGSISTLTIQRTEQRDSAMYRCASSFGGATDTQYFGPGTRLTVL.

This clone was counted once. The chain combines TRBV6-1 with TRBJ2-7; D is ambiguous. V gave up 6 bases and J gave up 11 bases, with 14 bases separating them. The germline gives CDR1 MNHNS, CDR2 SASEGT. The CDR3 is 11 amino acids. CDR3 loop: CASSPTSAKYF. The CDR3 DNA is TGTGCCAGCAGCCCCACAAGTGCCAAGTACTTC.

Note on this clone: Other DNA sequences in this sample translate to the same CDR3. The chain is built from TRBV19 and TRBJ1-5; D not resolved. The V gene lost 1 base and the J gene lost 4 bases, with 8 bases spanning the gap. The CDR3 extends over 14 amino acids. Germline CDR1 and CDR2: LNHDA and SQIVND (reference sequence). DNA for the CDR3: TGTGCCAGTAGTATAGGCGACGGGAATCAGCCCCAGCATTTT. Its translation is CASSIGDGNQPQHF.

This chain connects TRBV5-1 to TRBJ2-5; the match to TRBD2 covers 10 bases. The germline V gene has CDR1 SGHRS and CDR2 YFSETQ. CDR3 length: 15 amino acids. V shed 0 bases and J 4 bases; nucleotides not matched to a gene: 3. Here the CDR3 DNA reads TGCGCCAGCAGCTTGGGGCTAGCGGGGGCAGAGACCCAGTACTTC. Its protein product is CASSLGLAGAETQYF.

V usage is TRBV18 and J usage is TRBJ2-5; no definite D call. Trimming pared 6 bases from V and 0 bases from J, leaving 2 bases between. The CDR3 totals 11 residues. The germline gives CDR1 KGHSH, CDR2 LQKENI. CDR3 region: CASSYQETQYF. CDR3 sequence (DNA): TGTGCCAGCTCCTACCAAGAGACCCAGTACTTC.

This clone came up once. This CDR3 is CASSSGTSGAEQFF. The CDR3 nucleotides are TGTGCCAGCAGCTCCGGGACTAGCGGGGCCGAGCAGTTCTTC. The chain has TRBV13 and TRBJ2-1; 13 bases are a match to TRBD2. The J segment lost 10 bases and the V segment lost 4 bases, leaving 4 bases of the junction unmatched. CDR1 is PRHDT, CDR2 FYEKMQ, per germline (reference sequence). The CDR3 is made up of 14 amino acids.

The gene calls are TRBV4-3 and TRBJ2-5, with 9 bases lining up with TRBD2. Unmatched junction bases numbered 0, after V lost 0 bases and J lost 1 base. This CDR3 region has 15 residues. Germline V gene sequence: CDR1 LGHNA, CDR2 YSLEER. The CDR3 loop is CASSQDSGGQETQYF. The CDR3 nucleotides read TGCGCCAGCAGCCAAGATAGCGGGGGCCAAGAGACCCAGTACTTC.

This chain uses TRBV11-2 with TRBJ2-7, with 9 bases aligning to TRBD1. With 4 bases clipped from V and 3 bases from J, the junction kept 10 bases outside the gene matches. The CDR3 totals 16 residues. Looked up from germline, CDR1 is SGHAT and CDR2 is FQNNGV. CDR3 bases: TGTGCCAGCAGCTCGCGGACAGGGGCGAGGCTCTACGAGCAGTACTTC. Its translation: CASSSRTGARLYEQYF.